This entry is about one T cell receptor beta chain. These data are taken from a study of OX40 agonist ivuxolimab in advanced cancers. The V and J ends lost 3 bases and 9 bases, in that order; junction bases with no gene match: 5. From germline, CDR1 is MNHEY and CDR2 SMNVEV (reference sequence). The length of the CDR3 is 14 residues. Profiled with immunoSEQ multiplex PCR; TCRdb holds only in-frame clones, not every one. Among 50,000 to 70,000 clones listed, around 88% were seen once. This chain links TRBV27 with TRBJ1-4, with 9 positions matching TRBD1. Sequenced material: CD4+ or CD8+ T cells sorted from blood, taken in a trial of the OX40 agonist ivuxolimab. The source is an adult with an advanced solid tumor such as melanoma, head and neck, liver or kidney cancer. As DNA, the CDR3 is TGTGCCAGCAGTTTTGGGACAGGGAGGAAAAAACTGTTTTTT. Translation gives CASSFGTGRKKLFF.